This T cell receptor beta chain was recorded in a study of regulatory T cells in long-lasting Graves disease. This clonotype was counted between two and nine times. As to time point: persistent/refractory GD, antithyroid drugs over 5 years with positive TRAb. The TCR library was made from RNA that had been extracted from PBMCs in TRIzol. Construction of TCR beta libraries relied on iRepertoire HTBI primers and on Arm-PCR targeting CDR3 regions. TCRdb re-called the multiplex PCR reads with MiXCR, one entry per CDR3 protein. The sample has about 470,000 distinct CDR3 sequences, roughly 20% seen once; the top ten hold 6.5% to 10%. From germline, CDR1 is LNHDA and CDR2 SQIVND (reference sequence). Between the trimmed V and J ends, which lost 3 bases and 3 bases, there was a span of 12 bases. This CDR3 is built from 14 residues.

Sequences were derived from peripheral blood mononuclear cells (PBMCs), sampled when the disease was refractory, from a patient treated with antithyroid drugs. The V call is TRBV19, the J call TRBJ2-7, with D tentatively TRBD1 or TRBD2 (5 bases each). This clonotype originated in a female donor with Graves disease. CDR3 protein: CASSIVAGSYEQYF. The DNA of the CDR3 is TGTGCCAGTAGTATTGTAGCAGGGAGCTACGAGCAGTACTTC.